The rows below give T cell receptor beta chains drawn from one sample of a study of post-analysis software for immune sequencing data. TCRdb reprocessed the PCR reads with MiXCR, giving one entry per CDR3 protein. The sample carries over 700,000 distinct CDR3 sequences, roughly 29% recorded once. Sequencing was done on a sample of blood. Receptors originate from a girl aged 5-17 years with multiple sclerosis. Each CDR3 is given with its conserved first and last residue. The D gene is left open where the match is weak. Only some rows state a clone size, as once, few, many or a class for expanded clones.

size: NA
D: TRBD2
J: TRBJ2-5
V: TRBV7-2
CDR3: CASSLSSGRGETQYF
DNA: TGTGCCAGCAGCTTAAGTAGCGGGAGAGGAGAGACCCAGTACTTC

size: NA
D: NA
J: TRBJ2-5
V: TRBV10-3
CDR3: CAISEPKFQETQYF
DNA: TGTGCCATCAGTGAGCCGAAATTCCAAGAGACCCAGTACTTC

size: few
D: NA
J: TRBJ2-1
V: TRBV6-2/TRBV6-3
CDR3: CASSIHGIDNEQFF
DNA: TGTGCCAGCAGCATACACGGCATTGACAATGAGCAGTTCTTC

size: few
D: NA
J: TRBJ2-7
V: TRBV7-2
CDR3: CASSTSRSQQYF
DNA: TGTGCCAGCAGCACTAGTCGTTCCCAGCAGTACTTC

size: NA
D: NA
J: TRBJ2-3
V: TRBV5-1
CDR3: CASSGFSRETQYF
DNA: TGCGCCAGCAGCGGTTTCTCCAGGGAAACGCAGTATTTT

size: NA
D: NA
J: TRBJ2-7
V: TRBV7-8
CDR3: CASSLVYGTNYEQYF
DNA: TGTGCCAGCAGCTTAGTGTACGGCACCAACTACGAGCAGTACTTC

size: NA
D: TRBD1
J: TRBJ1-1
V: TRBV7-9
CDR3: CASSAEDRANTKAFF
DNA: TGTGCCAGCAGCGCAGAAGACAGGGCGAACACTAAAGCTTTCTTT

size: few
D: NA
J: TRBJ2-1
V: TRBV20-1
CDR3: CSAGLAKYNEQFF
DNA: TGCAGTGCTGGCCTAGCGAAGTACAATGAGCAGTTCTTC

size: NA
D: NA
J: TRBJ2-5
V: TRBV12-5
CDR3: CASAGGEETQYF
DNA: TGTGCTAGTGCGGGTGGCGAAGAGACCCAGTACTTC

size: NA
D: NA
J: TRBJ2-7
V: TRBV21-1
CDR3: CASSLRMGQGSPYEQYF
DNA: TGTGCCAGCAGCCTACGGATGGGACAGGGATCCCCCTACGAGCAGTACTTC

size: few
D: TRBD2
J: TRBJ2-1
V: TRBV20-1
CDR3: CSARRTSGGESYNEQFF
DNA: TGCAGTGCTCGGAGGACTAGCGGGGGGGAGTCCTACAATGAGCAGTTCTTC

size: NA
D: NA
J: TRBJ2-7
V: TRBV28
CDR3: CASSFYGLYEQYF
DNA: TGTGCCAGCAGTTTTTATGGTTTGTACGAGCAGTACTTC

size: NA
D: NA
J: TRBJ1-2
V: TRBV12-3/TRBV12-4
CDR3: CASSFGTQNYGYTF
DNA: TGTGCCAGCAGTTTTGGGACTCAGAACTATGGCTACACCTTC